The rows below give T cell receptor beta chains drawn from one sample of a study of PD-1 blockade in classical Hodgkin lymphoma. The data were produced by immunoSEQ multiplex PCR, yet TCRdb's version contains in-frame clones alone and is incomplete. The sample has about 6,400 clones; around nine tenths are singletons. Sequencing was performed on CD4+ T cells from blood, taken before the fourth cycle of nivolumab. All receptors derive from a human donor with classical Hodgkin lymphoma. Each CDR3 is given with its conserved first and last residue. D genes are given only for firm matches. For some rows the clone size is stated as once, few or many, or as a class when expanded; others skip it.

TRBV4-1,TRBD2,18,TRBJ2-7,once,CASSQDLLASGSAYEQYF,TGCGCCAGCAGCCAAGATTTATTAGCTAGCGGGAGCGCCTACGAGCAGTACTTC
TRBV4-1,NA,15,TRBJ2-7,NA,CASSLPGGRGYEQYF,TGCGCCAGCAGCCTACCCGGGGGGCGCGGTTACGAGCAGTACTTC
TRBV5-4,NA,14,TRBJ2-1,NA,CASSLDSRVDEQFF,TGTGCCAGCAGCCTGGACTCCCGGGTGGATGAGCAGTTCTTC
TRBV6-5,NA,12,TRBJ2-1,NA,CANPPHDNEQFF,TGTGCCAACCCTCCGCACGACAATGAGCAGTTCTTC
TRBV19,NA,13,TRBJ1-1,once,CASSIGGGTEAFF,TGTGCCAGTAGTATAGGCGGGGGCACTGAAGCTTTCTTT
TRBV7-9,TRBD1,13,TRBJ2-7,NA,CASSRDRGSEQYF,TGTGCCAGCAGCAGGGACAGGGGTAGCGAGCAGTACTTC
TRBV6-1,TRBD2,16,TRBJ2-7,NA,CASSVSPGLAEYEQYF,TGTGCCAGCAGTGTTAGTCCGGGACTAGCGGAATACGAGCAGTACTTC
TRBV5-1,NA,14,TRBJ2-5,NA,CASSLVGYQETQYF,TGCGCCAGCAGCTTGGTAGGGTATCAAGAGACCCAGTACTTC
TRBV20-1,NA,11,TRBJ2-7,few,CSAGPSYEQYF,TGCAGTGCGGGACCCTCCTACGAGCAGTACTTC
TRBV7-9,NA,14,TRBJ1-1,NA,CASSLQGWSTEAFF,TGTGCCAGCAGCCTACAGGGCTGGAGCACTGAAGCTTTCTTT
TRBV5-4,NA,15,TRBJ2-5,NA,CASTNGGGAIETQYF,TGTGCCAGCACCAACGGCGGCGGGGCTATAGAGACCCAGTACTTC
TRBV10-2,NA,12,TRBJ2-5,NA,CASSGQSETQYF,TGCGCCAGCAGCGGACAGTCGGAGACCCAGTACTTC
TRBV7-8,TRBD1,15,TRBJ2-7,NA,CASSLAGTGAYEQYF,TGTGCCAGCAGCTTGGCCGGGACAGGGGCCTACGAGCAGTACTTC
TRBV2,TRBD1,15,TRBJ2-5,NA,CASRAGGAPQETQYF,TGTGCCAGCAGAGCAGGGGGCGCTCCCCAAGAGACCCAGTACTTC
TRBV27,NA,14,TRBJ1-4,NA,CASSLWGRGEKLFF,TGTGCCAGCAGTTTATGGGGGAGAGGTGAAAAACTGTTTTTT
TRBV5-6,NA,14,TRBJ1-1,NA,CASSLWGINTEAFF,TGTGCCAGCAGCTTATGGGGTATAAACACTGAAGCTTTCTTT
TRBV11-2,TRBD1,14,TRBJ1-2,NA,CASSLTGGDYGYTF,TGTGCCAGCAGCTTAACAGGGGGCGACTATGGCTACACCTTC